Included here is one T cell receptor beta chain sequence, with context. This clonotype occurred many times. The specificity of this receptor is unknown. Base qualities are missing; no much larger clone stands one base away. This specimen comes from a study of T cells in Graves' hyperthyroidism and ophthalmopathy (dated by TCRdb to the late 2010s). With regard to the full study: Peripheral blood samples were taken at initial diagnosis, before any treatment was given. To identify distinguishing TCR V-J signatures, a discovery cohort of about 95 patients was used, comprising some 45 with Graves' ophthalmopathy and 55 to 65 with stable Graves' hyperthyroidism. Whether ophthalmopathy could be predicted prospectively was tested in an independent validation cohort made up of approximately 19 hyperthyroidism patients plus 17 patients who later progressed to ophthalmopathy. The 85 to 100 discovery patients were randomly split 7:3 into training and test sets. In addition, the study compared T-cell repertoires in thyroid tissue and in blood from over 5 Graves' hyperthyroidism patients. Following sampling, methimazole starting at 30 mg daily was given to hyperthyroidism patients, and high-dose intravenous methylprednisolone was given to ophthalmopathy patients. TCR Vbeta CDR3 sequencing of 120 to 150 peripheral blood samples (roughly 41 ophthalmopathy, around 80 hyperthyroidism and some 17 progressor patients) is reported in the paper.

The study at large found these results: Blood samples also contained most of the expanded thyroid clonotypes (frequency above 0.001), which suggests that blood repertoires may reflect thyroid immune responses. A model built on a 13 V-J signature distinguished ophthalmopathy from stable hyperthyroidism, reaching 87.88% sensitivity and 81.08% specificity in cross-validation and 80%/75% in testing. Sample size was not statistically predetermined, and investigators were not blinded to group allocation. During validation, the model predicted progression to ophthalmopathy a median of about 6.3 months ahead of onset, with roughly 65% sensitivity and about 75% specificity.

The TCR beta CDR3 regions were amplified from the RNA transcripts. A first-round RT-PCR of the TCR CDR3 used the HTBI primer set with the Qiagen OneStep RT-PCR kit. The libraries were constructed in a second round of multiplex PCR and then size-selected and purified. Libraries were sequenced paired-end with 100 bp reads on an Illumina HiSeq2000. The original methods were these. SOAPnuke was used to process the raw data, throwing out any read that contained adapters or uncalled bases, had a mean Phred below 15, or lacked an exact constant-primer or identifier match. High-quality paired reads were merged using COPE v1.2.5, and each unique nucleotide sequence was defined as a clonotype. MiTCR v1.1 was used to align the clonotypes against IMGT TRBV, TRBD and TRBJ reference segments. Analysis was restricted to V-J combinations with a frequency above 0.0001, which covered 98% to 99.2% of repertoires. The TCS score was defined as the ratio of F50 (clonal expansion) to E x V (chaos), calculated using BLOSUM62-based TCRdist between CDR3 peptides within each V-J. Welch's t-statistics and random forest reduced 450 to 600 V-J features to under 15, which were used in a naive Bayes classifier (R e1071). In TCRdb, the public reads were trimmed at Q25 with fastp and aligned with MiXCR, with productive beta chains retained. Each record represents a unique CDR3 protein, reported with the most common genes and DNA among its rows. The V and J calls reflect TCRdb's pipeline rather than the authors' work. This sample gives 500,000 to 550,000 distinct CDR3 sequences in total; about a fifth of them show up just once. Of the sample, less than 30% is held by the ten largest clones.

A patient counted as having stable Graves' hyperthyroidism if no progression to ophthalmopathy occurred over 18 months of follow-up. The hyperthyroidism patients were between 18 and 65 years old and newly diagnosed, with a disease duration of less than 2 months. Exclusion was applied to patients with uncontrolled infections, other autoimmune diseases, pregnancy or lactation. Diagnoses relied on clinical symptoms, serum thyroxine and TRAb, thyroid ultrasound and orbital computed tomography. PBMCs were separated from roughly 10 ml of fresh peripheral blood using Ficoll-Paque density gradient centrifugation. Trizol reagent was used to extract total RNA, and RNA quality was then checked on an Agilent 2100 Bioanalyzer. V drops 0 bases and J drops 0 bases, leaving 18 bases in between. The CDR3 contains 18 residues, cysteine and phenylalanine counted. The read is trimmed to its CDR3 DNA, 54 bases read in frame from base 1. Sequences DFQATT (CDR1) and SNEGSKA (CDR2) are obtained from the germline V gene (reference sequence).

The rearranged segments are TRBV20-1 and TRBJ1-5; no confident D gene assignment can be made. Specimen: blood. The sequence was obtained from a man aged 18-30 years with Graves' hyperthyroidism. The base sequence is TGCAGTGCTAGAGATCCTGCCGTTACCTATTATAGCAATCAGCCCCAGCATTTT. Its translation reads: CSARDPAVTYYSNQPQHF.